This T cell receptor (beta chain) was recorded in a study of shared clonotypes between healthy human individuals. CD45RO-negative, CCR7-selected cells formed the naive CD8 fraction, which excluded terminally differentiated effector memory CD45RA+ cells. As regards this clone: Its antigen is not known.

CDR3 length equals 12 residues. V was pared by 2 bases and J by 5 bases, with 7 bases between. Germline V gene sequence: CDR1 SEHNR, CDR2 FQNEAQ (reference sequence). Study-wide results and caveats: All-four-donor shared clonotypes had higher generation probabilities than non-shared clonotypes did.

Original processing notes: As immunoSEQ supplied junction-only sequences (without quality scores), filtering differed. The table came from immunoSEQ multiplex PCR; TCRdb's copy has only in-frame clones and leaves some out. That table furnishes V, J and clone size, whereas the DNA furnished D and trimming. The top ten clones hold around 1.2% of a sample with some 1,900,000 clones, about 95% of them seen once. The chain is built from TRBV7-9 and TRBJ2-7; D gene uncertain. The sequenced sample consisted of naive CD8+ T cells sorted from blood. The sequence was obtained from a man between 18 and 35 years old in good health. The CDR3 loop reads CASSLPRNEQYF. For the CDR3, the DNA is TGTGCCAGCAGCTTACCCAGGAACGAGCAGTACTTC.